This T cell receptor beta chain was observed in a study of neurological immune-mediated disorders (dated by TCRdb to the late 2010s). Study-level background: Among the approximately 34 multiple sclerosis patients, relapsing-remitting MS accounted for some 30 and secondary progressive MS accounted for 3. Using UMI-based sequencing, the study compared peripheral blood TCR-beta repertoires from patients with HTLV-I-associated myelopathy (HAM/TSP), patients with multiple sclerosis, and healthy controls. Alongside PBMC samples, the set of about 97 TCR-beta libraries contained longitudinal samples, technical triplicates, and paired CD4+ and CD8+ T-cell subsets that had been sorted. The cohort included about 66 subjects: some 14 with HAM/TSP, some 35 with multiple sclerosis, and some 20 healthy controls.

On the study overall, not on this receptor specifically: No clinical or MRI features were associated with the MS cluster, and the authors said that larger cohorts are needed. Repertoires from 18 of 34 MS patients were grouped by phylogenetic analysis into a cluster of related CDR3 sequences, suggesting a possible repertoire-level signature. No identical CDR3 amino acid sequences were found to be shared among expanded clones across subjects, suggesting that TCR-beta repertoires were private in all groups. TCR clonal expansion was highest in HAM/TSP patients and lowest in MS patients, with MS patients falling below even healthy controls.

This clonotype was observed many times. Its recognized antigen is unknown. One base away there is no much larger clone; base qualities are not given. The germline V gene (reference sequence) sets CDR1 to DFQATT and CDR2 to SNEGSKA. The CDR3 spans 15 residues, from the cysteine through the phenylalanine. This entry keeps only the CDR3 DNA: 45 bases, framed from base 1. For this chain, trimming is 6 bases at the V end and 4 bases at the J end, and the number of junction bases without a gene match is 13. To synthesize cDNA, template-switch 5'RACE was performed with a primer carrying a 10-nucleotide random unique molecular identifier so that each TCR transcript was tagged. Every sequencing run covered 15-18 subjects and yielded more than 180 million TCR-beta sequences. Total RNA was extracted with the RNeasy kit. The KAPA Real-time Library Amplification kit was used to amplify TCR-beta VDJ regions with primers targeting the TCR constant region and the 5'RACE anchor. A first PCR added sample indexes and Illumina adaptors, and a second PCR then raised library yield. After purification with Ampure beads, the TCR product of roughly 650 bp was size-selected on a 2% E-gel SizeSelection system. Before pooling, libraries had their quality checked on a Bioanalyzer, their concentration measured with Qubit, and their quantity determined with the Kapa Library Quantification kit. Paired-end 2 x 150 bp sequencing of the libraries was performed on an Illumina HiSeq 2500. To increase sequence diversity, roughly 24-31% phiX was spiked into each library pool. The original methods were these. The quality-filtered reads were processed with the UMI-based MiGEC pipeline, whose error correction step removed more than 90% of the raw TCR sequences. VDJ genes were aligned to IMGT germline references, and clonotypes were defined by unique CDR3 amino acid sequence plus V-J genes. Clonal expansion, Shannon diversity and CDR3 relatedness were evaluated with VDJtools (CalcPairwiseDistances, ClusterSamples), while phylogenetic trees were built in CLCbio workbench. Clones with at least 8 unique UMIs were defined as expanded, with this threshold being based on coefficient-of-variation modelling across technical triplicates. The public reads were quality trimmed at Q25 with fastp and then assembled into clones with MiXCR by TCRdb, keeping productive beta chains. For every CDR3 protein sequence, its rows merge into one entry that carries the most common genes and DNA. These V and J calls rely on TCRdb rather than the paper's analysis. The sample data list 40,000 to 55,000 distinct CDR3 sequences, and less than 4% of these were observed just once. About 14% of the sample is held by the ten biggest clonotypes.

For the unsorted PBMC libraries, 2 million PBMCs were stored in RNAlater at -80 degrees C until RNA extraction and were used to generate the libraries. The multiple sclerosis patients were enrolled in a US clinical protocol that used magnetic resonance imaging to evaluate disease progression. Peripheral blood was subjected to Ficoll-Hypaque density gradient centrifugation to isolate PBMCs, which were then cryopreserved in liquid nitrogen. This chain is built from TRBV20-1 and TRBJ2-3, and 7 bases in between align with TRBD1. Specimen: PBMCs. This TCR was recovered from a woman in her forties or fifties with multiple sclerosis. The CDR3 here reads CSARRQGWDPDTQYF. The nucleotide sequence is TGCAGTGCACGCCGACAGGGATGGGACCCAGATACGCAGTATTTT.